This TCR beta chain comes out of a study of beta chain features in type 1 diabetes. General observations from the study: People with Type 1 diabetes carried modestly yet significantly shorter TCRB CDR3s in all four CD4+ subsets.

Isolated RNA was reverse transcribed in full, so expressed TCRB transcripts were sequenced. Profiled with immunoSEQ multiplex PCR; TCRdb holds only in-frame clones, not every one. The data hold around 650,000 clones, with under 15% observed a single time. This CDR3 contains 11 residues. The germline CDR1 and CDR2 sequences are DFQATT and SNEGSKA (reference sequence). V was shortened by 4 bases and J by 2 bases, with 5 bases between the two germline ends. To note about this clone: Antigen: not known. Additional DNA sequences in this sample encode the identical CDR3.

The receptor comes from a man aged 25 to 40 with type 1 diabetes. This rearrangement joins TRBV20-1 to TRBJ2-5; D gene unclear. The sample was naive CD4+ T cells from blood. The DNA of the CDR3 is TGCAGTGCTACACCGCAAGAGACCCAGTACTTC. Its protein is CSATPQETQYF.